The next 9 T cell receptor beta chains were all read from a single sample in a study of CD8 T cells in ankylosing spondylitis. One entry per CDR3 protein results from TCRdb running MiXCR on the 5' RACE reads. The table shows a few hundred thousand distinct CDR3 sequences, with over 9.5% occurring only once. Sequenced sample: blood, either unsorted or a sorted T cell fraction (not recorded which). The receptor set was obtained from a male donor with ankylosing spondylitis or in good health (not recorded which).

The rearrangement links TRBV20-1 to TRBJ1-4, with TRBD1 matching 8 bases. J gave up 10 bases and V 4 bases, and 8 bases lay outside the gene matches. The CDR3 runs to 13 residues. Germline V gene data show CDR1 as DFQATT and CDR2 as SNEGSKA (reference sequence). Written as DNA, the CDR3 is TGCAGTGCTAAAAACGGACAGGGTGGAAAACTGTTTTTT. The encoded protein is CSAKNGQGGKLFF.

This clonotype was detected many times. This chain uses TRBV12-3 or TRBV12-4 with TRBJ1-5, with D tentatively TRBD1 (5 bases). V was cut by 7 bases and J by 3 bases, with 13 bases left in between. The CDR3 runs to 14 residues. The CDR3 here is CASTLGRNNQPQHF. The CDR3 nucleotides are TGTGCCAGCACCTTGGGACGGAACAATCAGCCCCAGCATTTT.

V and J are TRBV11-2 and TRBJ1-5, with unresolved D. The germline CDR1 and CDR2 sequences are SGHAT and FQNNGV. Between the trimmed V and J ends, which lost 2 bases and 4 bases, there was a span of 3 bases. The CDR3 loop spans 12 amino acids. For the CDR3, the DNA is TGTGCCAGCAGCTTACCGAATCAGCCCCAGCATTTT. As protein: CASSLPNQPQHF.

This clonotype was detected many times. V is TRBV7-9 and J is TRBJ2-2; D gene unclear. CDR1 and CDR2 (germline): SEHNR, FQNEAQ (reference sequence). The CDR3 spans 13 residues. The CDR3 DNA reads as TGTGGCGCGGCGACGGTGGGCACCGGGGAGCTGTTTTTT. Translation gives CGAATVGTGELFF.

A few counts support this clonotype. This chain connects TRBV27 to TRBJ1-1; D gene unclear. V lost 7 bases and J lost 5, with 14 bases in between. The CDR3 spans 13 residues. Germline CDR1 reads MNHEY; CDR2 reads SMNVEV (reference sequence). This CDR3 reads CASKKMGPTEAFF. The DNA for the CDR3 is TGTGCCAGCAAAAAAATGGGCCCGACTGAAGCTTTCTTT.

The rearrangement links TRBV20-1 to TRBJ1-1; no definite D call. CDR1 is DFQATT, CDR2 SNEGSKA, per germline (reference sequence). Trimming left V 3 bases short and J 0 bases short, with 17 bases between. This CDR3 has 16 amino acids. The DNA of the CDR3 is TGCAGTGCTAGGGACCGGCAGAAAACCATGAACACTGAAGCTTTCTTT. This gives the protein CSARDRQKTMNTEAFF.

Remarks on this clonotype: Just one base apart from a much larger clone, this may be a read error. The chain joins TRBV7-2 to TRBJ1-5; D unclear. From germline, CDR1 is SGHTA and CDR2 FQGNSA. CDR3 length equals 14 residues. The germline V and J ends were trimmed by 5 bases and 5 bases, with 13 bases remaining between them. The CDR3 region is CASSPVSSYQPQHF. DNA for the CDR3: TGTGCCAGCAGCCCAGTTTCAAGTTATCAGCCCCAGCATTTT.

The table lists this clonotype with a few counts. The rearrangement uses TRBV12-3 or TRBV12-4 and TRBJ2-5; 12 bases line up with TRBD1. Trimming took 7 bases from V and 6 from J; bases not matched to a gene: 12. The CDR3 runs to 16 residues. The CDR3 bases are TGTGCCAGCACCAAGACGGGACAGGGGGCCGGGAAGACCCAGTACTTC. Translation: CASTKTGQGAGKTQYF.

This clonotype was recorded at least ten times. The rearrangement uses TRBV7-6 and TRBJ2-3; D uncertain. The V gene lost 3 bases and the J gene lost 1 base, with 14 bases spanning the gap. The germline V gene has CDR1 SGHVS and CDR2 FNYEAQ. The CDR3 is made up of 16 amino acids. The CDR3 DNA reads TGTGCCAGCAGCTTGGTCTTTCAACAAGGCACAGATACGCAGTATTTT. Protein sequence: CASSLVFQQGTDTQYF.